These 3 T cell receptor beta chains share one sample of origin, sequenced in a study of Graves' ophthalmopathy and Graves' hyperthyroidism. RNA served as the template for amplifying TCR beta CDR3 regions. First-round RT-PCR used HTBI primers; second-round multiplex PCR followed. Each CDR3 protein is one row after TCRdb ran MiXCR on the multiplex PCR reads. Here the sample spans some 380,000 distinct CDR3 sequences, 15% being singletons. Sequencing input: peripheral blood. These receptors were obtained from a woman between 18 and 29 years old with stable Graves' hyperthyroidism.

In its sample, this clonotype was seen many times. CDR3 sequence (DNA): TGTGCCAGCGTCGATTGGGGGAGCAATCAGCCCCAGCATTTT. As protein: CASVDWGSNQPQHF. This chain joins TRBV7-3 and TRBJ1-5; D perhaps matches TRBD1 (5 bases). The CDR3 loop spans 14 amino acids. Trimming took 8 bases from V and 1 from J, leaving 12 bases between them. The germline V gene has CDR1 SGHTA and CDR2 FQGTGA.

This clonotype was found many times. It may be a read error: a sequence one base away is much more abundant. CDR3 sequence (DNA): TGTGCCAGCAGCCGGGGACAGGGGGACACTGAAGCTTTCTTT. This encodes CASSRGQGDTEAFF. The chain links TRBV5-4 to TRBJ1-1, with TRBD1 matching over 11 bases. The length of the CDR3 is 14 residues. The trim removed 4 bases at V and 3 bases at J, leaving 2 bases unmatched. CDR1 and CDR2 from the germline V gene are SGHNT and YYREEE (reference sequence).

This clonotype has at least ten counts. Here the CDR3 reads CAPGGGDINYGYTF. The CDR3 region has the DNA TGTGCCCCAGGGGGAGGGGACATCAACTATGGCTACACCTTC. The J gene is TRBJ1-2, the V gene TRBV27, with 7 positions matching TRBD1. Germline lookup yields CDR1 MNHEY and CDR2 SMNVEV (reference sequence). V trimming: 11 bases; J trimming: 2 bases; junction bases outside the gene matches: 11. This CDR3 comprises 14 residues.